The TCR beta chain described here comes from a study of blood T cell repertoires in COVID-19. Study information: Specimens from acute and convalescent COVID-19 originated in the United States, Italy and Spain.

The germline gives CDR1 SGHRS, CDR2 YFSETQ. The CDR3 contains 18 residues. The V gene end was trimmed by 5 bases and the J gene end by 4 bases; junction bases not matched to a gene: 19. Authors' processing steps: The assay estimated nucleated cells by amplifying reference gene primers. Using immunoSEQ multiplex PCR, the repertoire was profiled, and TCRdb retains in-frame clones only, with some absent. V, J and clone size are those of that table, while D and trimming were read from the DNA. Here the sample spans 150,000 or so clones, less than 90% being singletons. The source of this sequence is a man in his late teens or twenties with active or convalescent COVID-19. The source material was peripheral blood. This chain uses TRBV5-1 with TRBJ2-7; TRBD1 matches at 9 bases. CDR3 coding DNA: TGCGCCAGCAGTCTTGGGGGGGCCGCCGGGACAGGGATTTACGAGCAGTACTTC. The encoded protein is CASSLGGAAGTGIYEQYF.